This T cell receptor (beta chain) is drawn from a study of T cells after yellow fever vaccination. This clonotype has only a few counts. TCRdb re-derived calls from the 5' RACE reads in MiXCR, one entry per CDR3 protein. There are some 560,000 distinct CDR3 sequences in the sample; under 25% occur only once, and around an eighth lies in the top ten. Per germline, CDR1 LGHDT and CDR2 YNNKEL (reference sequence). V was pared by 3 bases and J by 5 bases, with 7 bases between. The CDR3 loop spans 12 amino acids. The TCR originated in a man between 25 and 39 years old who received the YFV17D yellow fever vaccine. The sequences come from PBMCs, collected 15 days after the yellow fever booster vaccination. The rearrangement joins TRBV3-1 to TRBJ2-5; the D is unclear. DNA of the CDR3: TGTGCCAGCAGCCATCTCTTGGAGACCCAGTACTTC. It encodes CASSHLLETQYF.